The 18 T cell receptor beta chains given below trace back to one sample, sequenced in a study of blood T cells in healthy people across ages. Through a sample-barcoded 5' primer and a J-beta primer mix, a second PCR was run for about 7 to 12 cycles. TCRdb re-called the 5' RACE reads through MiXCR, storing one row per CDR3 protein. The table lists about 290,000 distinct CDR3 sequences, about 25% of them singletons, with 25% to 30% in the top ten. Sequencing was performed on blood. The receptor set was obtained from a woman aged 70-85 years in good health.

This clonotype was observed a handful of times. The V gene is TRBV28, the J gene TRBJ2-7; TRBD2 matches at 8 bases. In germline, CDR1 is MDHEN, CDR2 SYDVKM. Trimming removed 10 bases from V and 7 bases from J; junction bases left unmatched: 9. This CDR3 spans 12 amino acids. The CDR3: CAIQRERNEQYF. The CDR3 DNA sequence: TGTGCCATACAGCGGGAGAGGAATGAGCAGTACTTC.

A few counts support this clonotype. A read error may account for a junction end that differs from germline. This chain joins TRBV11-1 and TRBJ2-5, with D maybe TRBD2 (5 bases). Germline lookup yields CDR1 SGHAT and CDR2 FQDESV (reference sequence). The CDR3 is 14 amino acids. The CDR3 DNA follows: TGTGCCAGCAGCTTATACCCGGGGAGAGAGACCCGGTACTTC. Its translation: CASSLYPGRETRYF.

This clonotype has a handful of counts. J is TRBJ2-1 and V is TRBV28; D gene unclear. Looked up from germline, CDR1 is MDHEN and CDR2 is SYDVKM. V was trimmed by 3 bases and J by 2 bases, leaving 5 bases between them. The CDR3 contains 13 residues. CDR3 coding DNA: TGTGCCAGCAGTTTGTTCCCCTACAATGAGCAGTTCTTC. It yields the protein CASSLFPYNEQFF.

This clonotype was counted only a few times. V is TRBV12-3 or TRBV12-4 and J is TRBJ2-7; D ambiguous. The CDR3 spans 12 residues. V lost 8 bases, J lost 11 bases, and 19 bases lay in between. The CDR3 DNA reads as TGTGCCAGCGCGTCGCCCCCGGGTATTGAGTACTTC. This encodes CASASPPGIEYF.

At least ten counts were recorded for this clonotype. The genes are TRBV3-1 and TRBJ2-1; D uncertain. Germline values: CDR1 LGHDT, CDR2 YNNKEL (reference sequence). The CDR3 is made up of 12 amino acids. Trimming left V 6 bases short and J 3 bases short, with 6 bases between. This CDR3 reads CASSRGYNEQFF. The CDR3 DNA reads as TGTGCCAGCAGTCGAGGCTACAATGAGCAGTTCTTC.

The rearrangement links TRBV7-9 to TRBJ2-3; 7 nucleotides line up with TRBD1. Germline trimming cut 5 bases from V and 3 bases from J; bases unmatched to any gene: 2. Germline CDR1 reads SEHNR; CDR2 reads FQNEAQ (reference sequence). This CDR3 region has 13 residues. Here the CDR3 DNA reads TGTGCCAGCAGCCCGACAGGGACAGATACGCAGTATTTT. It is translated as CASSPTGTDTQYF. Looking up the rest from reference TRBV7-9 and TRBJ2-3 gives the full variable domain: DTGVSQNPRHKITKRGQNVTFRCDPISEHNRLYWYRQTLGQGPEFLTYFQNEAQLEKSRLLSDRFSAERPKGSFSTLEIQRTEQGDSAMYLCASSPTGTDTQYFGPGTRLTVL.

The rearrangement links TRBV7-2 to TRBJ2-3; 9 positions agree with TRBD2. Germline-derived CDR1 and CDR2 are SGHTA and FQGNSA. V shed 5 bases, J shed 0 bases, and the junction held 3 bases outside the gene matches. This CDR3 has 15 residues. CDR3 loop: CASSKRGASTDTQYF. The CDR3 DNA reads TGTGCCAGCAGCAAGCGGGGGGCCAGCACAGATACGCAGTATTTT.

The V and J genes are TRBV6-1 and TRBJ2-7; D is possibly TRBD1 (5 bases). There are 16 residues in the CDR3. Germline CDR1 MNHNS, CDR2 SASEGT. Trimming cost V 2 bases and J 6 bases, with 20 bases left between them. The CDR3 here is CASSEWQTDLPLEQYF. The CDR3 coding sequence is TGTGCCAGCAGTGAATGGCAGACAGACTTGCCCCTCGAGCAGTACTTC.

The chain employs TRBV10-2 and TRBJ2-5; D is possibly TRBD2 (6 bases). The tail of the sequence fits TRBJ2-7 better, so the J call may be wrong. CDR1 is WSHSY, CDR2 SAAADI, per germline. This CDR3 contains 12 residues. In nucleotides, the CDR3 is TGCGCCAGCAAGGAGGGAGCCTACGAGCAGTACTTC. Its protein product is CASKEGAYEQYF.

The chain combines TRBV20-1 with TRBJ2-1; TRBD2 matches at 9 bases. CDR1 is DFQATT, CDR2 SNEGSKA, per germline (reference sequence). This CDR3 region has 15 residues. Trimming at V came to 0 bases and at J to 10 bases, leaving 10 bases not matched to a gene. CDR3 residues: CSARDQREVPGEQFF. CDR3 coding DNA: TGCAGTGCTAGAGATCAGCGGGAGGTTCCAGGGGAGCAGTTCTTC.

This sequence joins TRBV28 and TRBJ2-3, with 13 nucleotides matching TRBD2. V lost 4 bases and J lost 4; bases outside the gene matches: 8. The CDR3 runs 17 residues. CDR1 is MDHEN, CDR2 SYDVKM, per germline. As DNA, the CDR3 is TGTGCCAGCAGTTCTCCCCGGACTAGCGGGAGTTCAGATACGCAGTATTTT. Translation gives CASSSPRTSGSSDTQYF.

This clonotype was counted only a few times. The rearrangement links TRBV18 to TRBJ2-5; TRBD2 matches at 11 bases. The end of the DNA fits TRBJ2-7 better, so the J call may be wrong. The CDR3 is 16 amino acids. Germline V gives CDR1 KGHSH, CDR2 LQKENI. The chain's CDR3 is CASSPPEGLAVGEQYF. In nucleotides, the CDR3 is TGTGCCAGCTCACCACCGGAGGGACTAGCGGTCGGCGAGCAGTACTTC.

The chain has TRBV3-1 and TRBJ2-1; 11 nucleotides agree with TRBD2. Germline V gives CDR1 LGHDT, CDR2 YNNKEL (reference sequence). Trimming took 3 bases from V and 5 from J; bases not matched to a gene: 6. The CDR3 loop spans 16 amino acids. Written as DNA, the CDR3 is TGTGCCAGCAGCCACGTAGCGGGAGGGTTCCACAATGAGCAGTTCTTC. As protein: CASSHVAGGFHNEQFF.

A word on this clonotype: Lacking the conserved final phenylalanine or tryptophan, this CDR3 likely reflects a read error. This CDR3 is CASSIRQGAEAFL. CDR3 DNA sequence: TGTGCCAGCTCGATTCGCCAGGGGGCTGAAGCTTTCCTT. The genes are TRBV7-9 and TRBJ1-1; 7 nucleotides match TRBD1. After removal of 8 bases from V and 6 bases from J, the junction contained 9 bases not matched to a gene. Germline V lookup: CDR1 SEHNR, CDR2 FQNEAQ (reference sequence). The CDR3 is made up of 13 amino acids.

A few counts support this clonotype. The V gene is TRBV6-2 or TRBV6-3, the J gene TRBJ2-2, with 13 bases lining up with TRBD2. V shed 7 bases, J shed 7 bases, and the junction held 15 bases outside the gene matches. Per the germline V gene, CDR1 is MNHEY and CDR2 is SVGEGT. This CDR3 has 18 residues. The CDR3 loop reads CASIGLAGVTGPFGELFF. CDR3 bases: TGTGCCAGCATTGGACTAGCGGGAGTAACTGGCCCCTTCGGGGAGCTGTTTTTT.

The rearrangement links TRBV27 to TRBJ2-1; D is perhaps TRBD1 or TRBD2 (5 bases each). The V end lost 5 bases, the J end lost 4 bases, and 12 bases lay between the germline ends. The germline CDR1 and CDR2 sequences are MNHEY and SMNVEV (reference sequence). The CDR3 runs 14 residues. CDR3 loop: CASSNPGPYNEQFF. CDR3 coding DNA: TGTGCCAGCAGTAACCCGGGACCTTACAATGAGCAGTTCTTC.

The sample holds a few counts of this clonotype. For the CDR3, the DNA is TGTGCCAGCAGCCAAACTAGCGGGAGAATGCCCCAGTACTTC. It encodes CASSQTSGRMPQYF. The rearrangement uses TRBV28 and TRBJ2-5; 11 bases line up with TRBD2. The CDR3 is 14 residues long. Germline assignment: CDR1 MDHEN and CDR2 SYDVKM. With 6 bases clipped from V and 9 bases from J, the junction kept 9 bases outside the gene matches.

V is TRBV28 and J is TRBJ2-1; 13 bases align to TRBD2. The tail of the sequence fits TRBJ2-7 better, so the J call may be wrong. The CDR3 consists of 17 residues. CDR1 MDHEN and CDR2 SYDVKM come from the germline V gene. This chain's CDR3 is CASSLGLGLAGRDEQYF. CDR3 nucleotide sequence: TGTGCCAGCAGTTTGGGGTTGGGACTAGCGGGACGGGACGAGCAGTACTTC.